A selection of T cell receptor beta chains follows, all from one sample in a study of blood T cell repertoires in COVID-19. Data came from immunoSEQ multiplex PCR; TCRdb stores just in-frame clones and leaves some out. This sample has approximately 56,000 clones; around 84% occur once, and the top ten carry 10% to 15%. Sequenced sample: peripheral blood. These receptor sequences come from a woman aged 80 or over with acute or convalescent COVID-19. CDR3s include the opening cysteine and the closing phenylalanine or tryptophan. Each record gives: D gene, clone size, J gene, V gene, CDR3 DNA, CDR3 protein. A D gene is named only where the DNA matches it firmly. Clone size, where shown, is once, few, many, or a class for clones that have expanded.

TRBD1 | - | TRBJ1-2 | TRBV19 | TGTGCCAGTAGTATCCCGAGACAGGGTACGCGCTACACCTTC | CASSIPRQGTRYTF
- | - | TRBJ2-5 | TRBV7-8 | TGTGCCAGCAGCTTTTCAGACAGTTTCGAGACCCAGTACTTC | CASSFSDSFETQYF
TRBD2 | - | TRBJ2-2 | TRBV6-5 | TGTGCCAGCAGGACTAGCGGGGGTTCTGGGGAGCTGTTTTTT | CASRTSGGSGELFF
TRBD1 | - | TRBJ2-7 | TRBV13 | TGTGCCAGCAGCACTCGACAGGGGCGAACCCACGAGCAGTACTTC | CASSTRQGRTHEQYF
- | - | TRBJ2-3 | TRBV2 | TGTGCCAGCGGGAAGGGGTCGGCAGATACGCAGTATTTT | CASGKGSADTQYF
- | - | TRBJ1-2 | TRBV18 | TGTGCCAGCTCAGCCCAGGGAGGTGAGACCTTGAGTGGCTACACCTTC | CASSAQGGETLSGYTF
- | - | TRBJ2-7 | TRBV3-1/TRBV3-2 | TGTGCCAGCAGCCAAGGGAGGGGCTACCCGAACTTC | CASSQGRGYPNF
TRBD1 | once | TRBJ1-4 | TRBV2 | TGTGCCAGCAGGGGACAGGGCATGTCTAATGAAAAACTGTTTTTT | CASRGQGMSNEKLFF
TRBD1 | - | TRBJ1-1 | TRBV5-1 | TGCGCCAGCAGCTTTTCGCCAGGGGGTACGAACACTGAAGCTTTCTTT | CASSFSPGGTNTEAFF
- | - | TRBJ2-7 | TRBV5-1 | TGCGCCAGCAGCTTGGAGGCAGGGGAAGAGCAGTACTTC | CASSLEAGEEQYF
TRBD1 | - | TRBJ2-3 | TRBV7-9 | TGTGCCAGCAGCTTGGCACAGGGGGTGGCAGATACGCAGTATTTT | CASSLAQGVADTQYF
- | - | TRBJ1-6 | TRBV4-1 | TGCGCCAGCAGCCAAGATCAACAGGGCCCACCCCTCCACTTT | CASSQDQQGPPLHF
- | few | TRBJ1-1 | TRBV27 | TGTGCCAGCATTTCCCCTCCGACAGGAAAGAACACTGAAGCTTTCTTT | CASISPPTGKNTEAFF
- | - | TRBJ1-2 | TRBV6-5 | TGTGCCAGCAGTTACACAGTAGTGGCAGGGGATGGCTACACCTTC | CASSYTVVAGDGYTF
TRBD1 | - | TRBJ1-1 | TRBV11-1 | TGTGCCAGCAGAGCCGGGACAGGGGGTCCGCGCACTGAAGCTTTCTTT | CASRAGTGGPRTEAFF
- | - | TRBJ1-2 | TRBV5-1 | TGCGCCAGCAGCTTGCAGGGGACCTATGGCTACACCTTC | CASSLQGTYGYTF
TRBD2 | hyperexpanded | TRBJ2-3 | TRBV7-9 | TGTGCCAGCAGCTCCGGACTAGCGGGGGGTTCGGCCACAGATACGCAGTATTTT | CASSSGLAGGSATDTQYF
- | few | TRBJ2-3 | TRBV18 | TGTGCCAGCTATAACGGAGGGGGCCCAGATACGCAGTATTTT | CASYNGGGPDTQYF
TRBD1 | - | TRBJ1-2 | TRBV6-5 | TGTGCCAGCAGTCTTACCGGGACAGACTATGGTTACACCTTC | CASSLTGTDYGYTF
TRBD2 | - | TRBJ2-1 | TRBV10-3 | TGTGCCATCAGCCAGCGGGGGGCCTCCTACAATGAGCAGTTCTTC | CAISQRGASYNEQFF
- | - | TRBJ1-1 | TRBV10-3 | TGTGCCATCAAGGTCGACTATGTGGGGACTGAAGCTTTCTTT | CAIKVDYVGTEAFF
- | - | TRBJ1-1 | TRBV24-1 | TGTGCCACCAGTCGGTCTAGGTCTGATGAAGCTTTCTTT | CATSRSRSDEAFF
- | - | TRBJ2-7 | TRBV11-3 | TGTGCCAGCAGCTTGGACATATACTCCTACGAGCAGTACTTC | CASSLDIYSYEQYF